This entry describes one T cell receptor beta chain. V gave up 5 bases and J gave up 1 base, with 9 bases separating them. CDR1 and CDR2 from the germline V gene are SGHRS and YFSETQ. The CDR3 totals 13 residues. The source of the sample is a study of T cell changes during pregnancy in multiple sclerosis. Using immunoSEQ multiplex PCR, the repertoire was profiled, and TCRdb retains in-frame clones only, with some absent. This table has 60,000 to 90,000 clones, roughly 90% appearing once. This receptor was identified in a female donor in good health, enrolled as a control in a pregnancy study. The gene calls are TRBV5-1 and TRBJ1-1; possibly TRBD1 for D (5 bases). Sequences were derived from peripheral blood, sampled in the first trimester of pregnancy. Here the CDR3 reads CASSIQGNTEAFF. The CDR3 nucleotides read TGCGCCAGCAGTATTCAGGGGAACACTGAAGCTTTCTTT.